This TCR beta chain was recorded in a study of blood T cell repertoires in COVID-19. Study summary: Sites across the United States, Italy and Spain contributed samples from acute and convalescent COVID-19. Sources were T cells, B-cell-depleted T cells, or PBMCs; the material itself was cDNA or gDNA.

The CDR3 is 16 amino acids. Germline V CDR1 and CDR2: SGHNT, YYREEE (reference sequence). Trimming cost V 4 bases and J 2 bases, with 18 bases left between them. In the original processing: Reference gene primer amplification yielded estimated nucleated cell counts. TCRdb keeps only in-frame clones here, not all; method: immunoSEQ multiplex PCR. For V, J and clone size, that table is used; D and trimming come from the DNA. The sample has around 95,000 clones; over 70% are singletons. The specimen sequenced was peripheral blood. The rearrangement joins TRBV5-4 to TRBJ2-5; tentative D call: TRBD1 (8 bases). This TCR derives from a woman at least 80 years old with acute or convalescent COVID-19. DNA of the CDR3: TGTGCCAGCAGCCAAGGACAGGGAGGGGGGCAAGAGACCCAGTACTTC. Amino acids: CASSQGQGGGQETQYF.